This T cell receptor beta chain was documented in a study of cytomegalovirus exposure and HLA in healthy donors. Study findings and constraints: Sequencing probably produced one cluster of sequence variants that were highly shared.

Of note for this clone: Its antigen remains unknown.

The study ran its PCR with 60 Vbeta and 13 Jbeta primers. In the original analysis: In a later analysis, about 12 million of around 75 million unique beta chains occurred in at least two donors. Data came from immunoSEQ multiplex PCR; TCRdb stores just in-frame clones and leaves some out. That table is the source of V, J and clone size, and D and trimming were worked out from the DNA. The data contain 150,000 to 200,000 clones, around 74% of them singletons. The CDR3 has 15 amino acids. V dropped 4 bases and J dropped 3 bases, with 16 bases sitting between them. Germline assignment: CDR1 LNHNV and CDR2 YYDKDF (reference sequence).

Sequenced: PBMCs. The sequence was obtained from a female donor in good health and CMV-seronegative. The chain recombines TRBV15 with TRBJ2-7, with a weak D call TRBD1 (5 bases). The CDR3 region has the DNA TGTGCCACCAGCAATCTCCCTGGGCAGGGCTACGAGCAGTACTTC. Its translation is CATSNLPGQGYEQYF.